This T cell receptor beta chain was identified in a study of identical twins. Study-level findings and limits: For out-of-frame beta sequences, excess twin sharing was weaker.

All donors were healthy, and all were Caucasian. Template switching, a step in the protocol, added a universal primer site, and cDNA carried unique molecular identifiers. TCRdb itself ran the 5' RACE reads through MiXCR, one entry per CDR3 protein. This table has approximately 260,000 distinct CDR3 sequences, around 8.3% appearing once. V dropped 3 bases and J dropped 3; count of bases not matched to a gene: 6. The CDR3 covers 15 residues. CDR1 MNHEY and CDR2 SMNVEV come from the germline V gene (reference sequence). Concerning this clonotype: The antigen is not known.

These data were also reused for a study on yellow fever vaccine responses in identical twins. In that study: Twins reportedly had a vaccine T cell response that seemed partly convergent, partly personalized.

This chain joins TRBV27 and TRBJ2-3; 7 nucleotides agree with TRBD2. This TCR was recovered from a young woman in good health. The material sequenced was CD8+ T cells sorted from blood. This chain's CDR3 is CASSLAGVGTDTQYF. In DNA, the CDR3 is TGTGCCAGCAGTTTGGCGGGGGTAGGGACAGATACGCAGTATTTT.